Presented here are 8 T cell receptor beta chains from one specimen sequenced in a study of shared T cell receptors in the human thymus. Some clones are missing from TCRdb's copy, which holds only in-frame ones; the method was immunoSEQ multiplex PCR. Altogether 700,000 to 750,000 clones are present, approximately 85% being singletons, with the ten largest covering roughly 0.01%. The same data also went into a second study, on human thymus T cells.

The sample was thymocytes. These receptors were taken from a girl less than two years old with a congenital heart defect.

This chain connects TRBV9 to TRBJ1-3, with D unclear. Per the germline V gene, CDR1 is SGDLS and CDR2 is YYNGEE. The CDR3 runs 14 residues. V lost 2 bases and J 5 bases, leaving 11 bases between the germline ends. CDR3 region: CASSVGRFRNTIYF. The CDR3 bases are TGTGCCAGCAGCGTTGGTCGGTTTAGAAACACCATATATTTT.

The chain uses TRBV9 and TRBJ1-2, with 8 bases matching TRBD1. Trimming at V came to 0 bases and at J to 4 bases, leaving 11 bases not matched to a gene. This CDR3 has 17 amino acids. The V gene's germline CDR1 is SGDLS and CDR2 YYNGEE. CDR3 sequence reads: CASSVGGTGQGSYGYTF. The CDR3 coding sequence is TGTGCCAGCAGCGTAGGGGGAACCGGACAGGGATCCTATGGCTACACCTTC.

The CDR3 sequence: CASSATGWWDNEQFF. DNA of the CDR3: TGCGCCAGCTCCGCGACAGGGTGGTGGGACAATGAGCAGTTCTTC. The chain employs TRBV5-1 and TRBJ2-1; 7 bases agree with TRBD1. CDR3 length: 15 residues. Trimming took 7 bases from V and 5 from J; bases not matched to a gene: 12. The germline V gene has CDR1 SGHRS and CDR2 YFSETQ.

A few counts support this clone. The rearrangement links TRBV5-4 to TRBJ2-1, with 12 bases that match TRBD2. V trimming: 0 bases; J trimming: 8 bases; junction bases outside the gene matches: 3. The CDR3 is 15 residues long. The germline V gene encodes CDR1 SGHNT and CDR2 YYREEE (reference sequence). CDR3 residues: CASSLASGGAHEQFF. CDR3 sequence (DNA): TGTGCCAGCAGCTTGGCTAGCGGGGGGGCCCATGAGCAGTTCTTC. Combining the CDR3 with reference TRBV5-4 and TRBJ2-1 gives the whole variable domain ETGVTQSPTHLIKTRGQQVTLRCSSQSGHNTVSWYQQALGQGPQFIFQYYREEENGRGNFPPRFSGLQFPNYSSELNVNALELDDSALYLCASSLASGGAHEQFFGPGTRLTVL.

This chain connects TRBV30 to TRBJ1-1, with D uncertain. This CDR3 is 12 amino acids long. Germline CDR1 GTSNPN, CDR2 SVGIG (reference sequence). Trimming shortened V by 5 bases and J by 4 bases, and 11 bases separated the two germline ends. This CDR3 is CAWCGSFTEAFF. In nucleotides, the CDR3 is TGTGCCTGGTGCGGGTCATTCACTGAAGCTTTCTTT.

The chain uses TRBV6-6 and TRBJ1-5; D is undetermined. The CDR3 runs to 14 residues. Trimming removed 0 bases at V and 4 bases at J, with 7 bases between. CDR1 and CDR2 from the germline V gene are MNHNY and SVGAGI (reference sequence). CDR3 DNA sequence: TGTGCCAGCAGTTACTCAGGGAGTAATCAGCCCCAGCATTTT. Amino acid sequence: CASSYSGSNQPQHF.

The chain couples TRBV10-3 to TRBJ1-1; D gene uncertain. V was clipped by 6 bases and J by 1 base, with 6 bases between them. This CDR3 has 12 amino acids. CDR1 is ENHRY, CDR2 SYGVKD, per germline. The CDR3 DNA is TGTGCCATCAGATTCGGGAACACTGAAGCTTTCTTT. Translating gives CAIRFGNTEAFF.

The V call is TRBV10-3, the J call TRBJ1-5, with no clear D. The germline V and J ends were trimmed by 6 bases and 1 base, with 7 bases remaining between them. The CDR3 is made up of 13 amino acids. Germline CDR1 reads ENHRY; CDR2 reads SYGVKD. CDR3 DNA sequence: TGTGCCATCAGCAGTTTAAGCAATCAGCCCCAGCATTTT. Translated, it gives CAISSLSNQPQHF.